The 18 T cell receptor beta chains in this list originate from one sample, sequenced in a study of cytomegalovirus exposure and HLA in healthy donors. In the PCR, 60 Vbeta and 13 Jbeta primers were used. Sequencing used immunoSEQ multiplex PCR; TCRdb keeps in-frame clones, though not all of them. This table holds about 220,000 clones, over 60% found once. The sequencing input was PBMCs. The receptor source for this set is a male donor in good health and CMV-seronegative.

J is TRBJ2-2 and V is TRBV28; a possible D gene is TRBD1 (5 bases). The CDR3 covers 12 residues. With 5 bases removed from V and 6 bases from J, the gap between germline ends came to 7 bases. Germline CDR1 is MDHEN and CDR2 is SYDVKM. CDR3 protein: CASSQGPGELFF. CDR3 bases: TGTGCCAGCAGTCAGGGTCCCGGGGAGCTGTTTTTT.

This clone was recorded once. The chain carries TRBV28 and TRBJ2-5, with TRBD1 matching over 7 bases. The CDR3 consists of 13 residues. CDR1 and CDR2 (germline): MDHEN, SYDVKM. Trimming took 6 bases from V and 5 from J; bases not matched to a gene: 6. The CDR3 here is CASRSTGRETQYF. In nucleotides, the CDR3 is TGTGCCAGCAGGTCGACAGGGCGCGAGACCCAGTACTTC.

The chain is built from TRBV5-6 and TRBJ2-1; the match to TRBD2 covers 10 bases. After removal of 1 base from V and 4 bases from J, the junction contained 8 bases not matched to a gene. This CDR3 contains 17 residues. CDR1 and CDR2 from the germline V gene are SGHDT and YYEEEE. DNA of the CDR3: TGTGCCAGCAGCTTGCGGGCTAGCGGGGGAAGATACAATGAGCAGTTCTTC. Translated: CASSLRASGGRYNEQFF.

The rearrangement joins TRBV30 to TRBJ1-4, with 11 bases matching TRBD1. Germline loops: CDR1 GTSNPN, CDR2 SVGIG (reference sequence). The CDR3 covers 20 residues. The ends lost 2 bases at V and 7 bases at J; junction bases unmatched: 21. CDR3 loop: CAWSSVYPGQGAWVGEKLFF. CDR3 nucleotide sequence: TGTGCCTGGAGTTCGGTGTATCCTGGACAGGGGGCGTGGGTAGGTGAAAAACTGTTTTTT.

The chain couples TRBV7-2 to TRBJ1-3, with TRBD1 matching 7 bases. The germline CDR1 and CDR2 sequences are SGHTA and FQGNSA. The CDR3 consists of 15 residues. Trimming took 4 bases from V and 0 from J; bases not matched to a gene: 3. The CDR3 reads CASSYDRASGNTIYF. Written as DNA, the CDR3 is TGTGCCAGCAGCTACGACAGGGCCTCTGGAAACACCATATATTTT.

The CDR3 loop is CASSFQPRDQPQHF. In nucleotides, the CDR3 is TGTGCCAGCAGTTTTCAACCCCGGGATCAGCCCCAGCATTTT. The genes are TRBV27 and TRBJ1-5; D is unresolved. Trimming left V 3 bases short and J 5 bases short, with 11 bases between. The CDR3 runs to 14 residues. Germline CDR1 MNHEY, CDR2 SMNVEV (reference sequence).

This sequence joins TRBV19 and TRBJ2-5; TRBD1 is a possible D gene (6 bases). V gave up 4 bases and J gave up 1 base, with 10 bases separating them. CDR3 length equals 14 residues. CDR1 LNHDA and CDR2 SQIVND come from the germline V gene (reference sequence). Here the CDR3 DNA reads TGTGCCAGTAGTAGAAACAGGGTCCAAGAGACCCAGTACTTC. It yields the protein CASSRNRVQETQYF.

The rearrangement uses TRBV6-5 and TRBJ2-1; tentative D call: TRBD1 (5 bases). This CDR3 has 13 residues. CDR1 and CDR2 from the germline V gene are MNHEY and SVGAGI. V lost 4 bases, J lost 10 bases, and 14 bases lay in between. Here the CDR3 DNA reads TGTGCCAGCAGTTCGGCCTTAAACAGGGAGCAGTTCTTC. Translating gives CASSSALNREQFF.

The rearrangement joins TRBV7-8 to TRBJ2-1, with 10 bases lining up with TRBD2. The CDR3 totals 16 residues. Germline V gene sequence: CDR1 SGHVS, CDR2 FQNEAQ. With V trimmed by 1 base and J by 6 bases, 6 bases remained unmatched. DNA for the CDR3: TGTGCCAGCAGCTTAGAGCCTAGCGGGAGACTCAATGAGCAGTTCTTC. Amino acids: CASSLEPSGRLNEQFF.

In this sample, this clone turned up a few times. V and J are TRBV5-1 and TRBJ2-7; 13 bases are a match to TRBD2. Germline V gives CDR1 SGHRS, CDR2 YFSETQ. This CDR3 spans 19 amino acids. V dropped 1 base and J dropped 7; count of bases not matched to a gene: 17. This CDR3 is CASSLIGLGLAGKDGEQYF. The DNA of the CDR3 is TGCGCCAGCAGCTTGATTGGTCTGGGACTAGCGGGAAAGGATGGGGAGCAGTACTTC.

V gene TRBV6-1 combines with J gene TRBJ2-1, with D unresolved. Germline CDR1 and CDR2: MNHNS and SASEGT. This CDR3 contains 11 residues. Trimming shortened V by 4 bases and J by 5 bases, and 3 bases separated the two germline ends. The CDR3 DNA is TGTGCCAGCAGTGGTAACAATGAGCAGTTCTTC. Encoded protein: CASSGNNEQFF.

This clone has just one count. The genes are TRBV29-1 and TRBJ2-2; possibly TRBD2 for D (5 bases). CDR1 SQVTM and CDR2 ANQGSEA come from the germline V gene. The V and J ends lost 1 base and 7 bases respectively, with 25 bases between them. This CDR3 has 18 residues. For the CDR3, the DNA is TGCAGCGTTGAAGCCGCACACTTCGCACGGGGATCAATCGGGGAGCTGTTTTTT. Protein: CSVEAAHFARGSIGELFF.

The chain recombines TRBV30 with TRBJ2-1, with 12 bases lining up with TRBD1. The length of the CDR3 is 17 residues. With 3 bases clipped from V and 0 bases from J, the junction kept 6 bases outside the gene matches. CDR1 and CDR2 (germline): GTSNPN, SVGIG (reference sequence). CDR3 DNA: TGTGCCTGGAGGTCCGGGACAGGGGGCGCCTCCTACAATGAGCAGTTCTTC. It encodes CAWRSGTGGASYNEQFF.

This rearrangement joins TRBV7-3 to TRBJ2-7; 12 bases align to TRBD1. Germline trimming cut 2 bases from V and 5 bases from J; bases unmatched to any gene: 4. From germline, CDR1 is SGHTA and CDR2 FQGTGA. CDR3 length: 15 amino acids. The CDR3 region has the DNA TGTGCCAGCAGCTTAGGGGACAGGGGGCTCGACGAGCAGTACTTC. Amino acids: CASSLGDRGLDEQYF.

This sequence joins TRBV23-1 and TRBJ2-1; 12 bases align to TRBD1. TRBV23-1 is labeled an ORF, and its function is uncertain. This CDR3 has 16 amino acids. Trimming cost V 6 bases and J 5 bases; bases outside gene matches: 8. The CDR3 is CASRRDRGLRNNEQFF. Here the CDR3 DNA reads TGCGCCAGCAGGCGGGACAGGGGGCTAAGGAACAATGAGCAGTTCTTC.

The rearrangement joins TRBV6-5 to TRBJ1-3; 7 bases agree with TRBD1. The CDR3 extends over 15 amino acids. Trimming removed 2 bases from V and 4 bases from J; junction bases left unmatched: 5. Germline CDR1 and CDR2: MNHEY and SVGAGI. The CDR3 here is CASSYRGQTGNTIYF. In DNA, the CDR3 is TGTGCCAGCAGTTACAGGGGGCAGACGGGAAACACCATATATTTT.

This clone was picked up a small number of times. This chain joins TRBV6-5 and TRBJ1-4; no clear D. The V gene lost 5 bases and the J gene lost 0 bases, with 7 bases spanning the gap. Looked up from germline, CDR1 is MNHEY and CDR2 is SVGAGI. The CDR3 totals 14 residues. CDR3 nucleotide sequence: TGTGCCAGCAGTGAGGGTCCAACTAATGAAAAACTGTTTTTT. It yields the protein CASSEGPTNEKLFF.

V is TRBV7-9 and J is TRBJ2-7, with 7 positions matching TRBD1. The CDR3 contains 12 residues. From germline, CDR1 is SEHNR and CDR2 FQNEAQ (reference sequence). The trim removed 5 bases at V and 4 bases at J, leaving 2 bases unmatched. For the CDR3, the DNA is TGTGCCAGCAGCGTGACAGGGTACGAGCAGTACTTC. Translation: CASSVTGYEQYF.